The 4 T cell receptor beta chains below all came from one sample that was sequenced in a study of shared clonotypes between healthy human individuals (dated by TCRdb to 2018 to 2021). For the CD8 naive samples, CD45RO-negative cells were positively selected for CCR7, yielding a CD45RA+CCR7+ population from which TemRA cells were excluded. Library preparation used the immunoSEQ multiplex PCR assay. TCRdb's version of the immuneACCESS table is confined to in-frame rearrangements and falls short of the full clone set. An unresolved V gene accounts for under half of the shortfall where checked; the remainder is of unknown origin. This sample holds about 680,000 clones; about 92% were observed only once. 24% of the sample is taken by the ten largest. Sequencing used naive CD8+ T cells sorted from blood. Interpreted using the paper, the cell subset or site label stands for: CD45RA+CCR7+. Source of these receptors: a man aged 25 to 40 in good health.

This clone was detected only once. The J gene is TRBJ2-5, the V gene TRBV13; D gene ambiguous. Germline V gene data show CDR1 as PRHDT and CDR2 as FYEKMQ (reference sequence). Trimming removed 5 bases at V and 2 bases at J, with 9 bases between. This CDR3 contains 13 residues. CDR3 DNA: TGTGCCAGCAGCCTAGAATATCAAGAGACCCAGTACTTC. Translating gives CASSLEYQETQYF. Using reference TRBV13 and TRBJ2-5 for the parts outside the CDR3, the full variable domain is AAGVIQSPRHLIKEKRETATLKCYPIPRHDTVYWYQQGPGQDPQFLISFYEKMQSDKGSIPDRFSAQQFSDYHSELNMSSLELGDSALYFCASSLEYQETQYFGPGTRLLVL.

This rearrangement joins TRBV2 to TRBJ2-7; tentatively, D is TRBD2 (5 bases). CDR3 length: 14 residues. Deletions cut 6 bases from V and 0 bases from J, with 12 bases between. The germline V gene encodes CDR1 SNHLY and CDR2 FYNNEI. CDR3 region: CASRQPGISYEQYF. Here the CDR3 DNA reads TGTGCCAGCAGGCAACCGGGGATCTCCTACGAGCAGTACTTC.

This sequence joins TRBV5-1 and TRBJ2-7; possibly TRBD1 for D (6 bases). Germline V gene lookup returns CDR1 SGHRS and CDR2 YFSETQ. This CDR3 region has 14 residues. Trimming took off 4 bases at V and 3 bases at J, with 14 bases between the two ends. The DNA of the CDR3 is TGCGCCAGCAGCCCTAACAGGGAAAGCTACGAGCAGTACTTC. This sequence encodes CASSPNRESYEQYF.

The rearrangement joins TRBV10-3 to TRBJ2-1, with D unclear. The V end lost 2 bases, the J end lost 7 bases, and 6 bases lay between the germline ends. Germline V gene sequence: CDR1 ENHRY, CDR2 SYGVKD. The CDR3 extends over 12 amino acids. This CDR3 reads CAISENLNEQFF. The CDR3, as DNA: TGTGCCATCAGTGAGAATCTGAATGAGCAGTTCTTC.